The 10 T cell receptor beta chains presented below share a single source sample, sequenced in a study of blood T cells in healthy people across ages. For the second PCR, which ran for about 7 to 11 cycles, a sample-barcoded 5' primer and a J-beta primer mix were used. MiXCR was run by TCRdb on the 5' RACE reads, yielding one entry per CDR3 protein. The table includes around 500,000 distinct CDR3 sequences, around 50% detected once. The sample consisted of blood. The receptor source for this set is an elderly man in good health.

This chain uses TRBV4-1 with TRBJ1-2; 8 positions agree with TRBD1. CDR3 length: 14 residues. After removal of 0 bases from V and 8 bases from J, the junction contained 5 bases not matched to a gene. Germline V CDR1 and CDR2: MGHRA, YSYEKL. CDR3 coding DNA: TGCGCCAGCAGCCAAGAGGACAGGGCTTCGGGCTACACCTTC. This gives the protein CASSQEDRASGYTF.

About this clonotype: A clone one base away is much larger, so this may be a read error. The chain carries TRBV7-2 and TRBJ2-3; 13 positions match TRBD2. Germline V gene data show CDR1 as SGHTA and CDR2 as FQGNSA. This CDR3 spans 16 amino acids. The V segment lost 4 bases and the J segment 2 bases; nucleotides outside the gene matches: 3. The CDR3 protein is CASSSGLAGNTDTQYF. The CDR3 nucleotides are TGTGCCAGCAGCTCGGGACTAGCGGGAAACACAGATACGCAGTATTTT.

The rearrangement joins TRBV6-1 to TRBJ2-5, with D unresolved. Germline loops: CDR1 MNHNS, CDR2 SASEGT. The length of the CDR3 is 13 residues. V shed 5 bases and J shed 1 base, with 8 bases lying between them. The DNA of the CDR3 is TGTGCCAGCAGTTCCACTTTCCAAGAGACCCAGTACTTC. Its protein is CASSSTFQETQYF.

This chain's CDR3 is CASSPVRLAGFANEQFF. DNA for the CDR3: TGTGCCAGCAGCCCCGTACGACTAGCGGGATTCGCCAATGAGCAGTTCTTC. The rearrangement joins TRBV11-2 to TRBJ2-1; the match to TRBD2 covers 11 bases. The junction had 12 bases not matched to a gene; V was cut back by 5 bases and J by 6 bases. Looked up from germline, CDR1 is SGHAT and CDR2 is FQNNGV. The length of the CDR3 is 17 residues.

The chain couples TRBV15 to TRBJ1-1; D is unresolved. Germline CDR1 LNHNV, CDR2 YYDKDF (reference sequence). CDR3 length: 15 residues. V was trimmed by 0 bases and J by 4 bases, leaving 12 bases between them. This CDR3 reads CATSRDEGWSTEAFF. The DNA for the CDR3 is TGTGCCACCAGCAGAGATGAGGGCTGGAGCACTGAAGCTTTCTTT.

The CDR3 DNA reads TGCAGTGGGAAACAGTGGAGCAATCAGCCCCAGCATTTT. Its protein is CSGKQWSNQPQHF. V is TRBV20-1 and J is TRBJ1-5; D is undetermined. The length of the CDR3 is 13 residues. Germline V gives CDR1 DFQATT, CDR2 SNEGSKA (reference sequence). V was clipped by 7 bases and J by 1 base, with 11 bases between them.

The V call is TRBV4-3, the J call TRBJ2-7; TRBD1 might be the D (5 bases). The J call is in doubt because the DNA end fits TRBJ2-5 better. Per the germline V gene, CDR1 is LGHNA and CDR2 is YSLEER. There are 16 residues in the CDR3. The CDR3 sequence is CASSQGGQQFLETQYF. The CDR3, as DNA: TGCGCCAGCAGCCAAGGAGGACAACAGTTTCTTGAGACCCAGTACTTC.

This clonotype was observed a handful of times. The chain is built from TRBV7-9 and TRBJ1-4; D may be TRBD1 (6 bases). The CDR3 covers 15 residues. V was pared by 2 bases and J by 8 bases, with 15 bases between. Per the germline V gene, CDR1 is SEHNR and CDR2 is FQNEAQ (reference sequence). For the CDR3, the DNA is TGTGCCAGCAGCTTAAAAGGGGGGGTAGACGAAAAACTGTTTTTT. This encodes CASSLKGGVDEKLFF.

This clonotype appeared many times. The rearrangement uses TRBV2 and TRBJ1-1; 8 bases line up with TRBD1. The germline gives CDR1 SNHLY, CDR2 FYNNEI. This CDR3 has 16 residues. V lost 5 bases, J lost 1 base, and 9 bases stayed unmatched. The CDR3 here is CASSLAGGRSNTEAFF. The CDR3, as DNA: TGTGCCAGCAGTCTAGCAGGGGGCCGGTCGAACACTGAAGCTTTCTTT.

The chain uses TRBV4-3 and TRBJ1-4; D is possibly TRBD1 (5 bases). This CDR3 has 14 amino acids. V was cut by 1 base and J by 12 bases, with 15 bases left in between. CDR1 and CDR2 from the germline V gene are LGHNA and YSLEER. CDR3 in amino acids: CASSQVFSGEELFF. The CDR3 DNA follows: TGCGCCAGCAGCCAAGTTTTCTCGGGGGAGGAACTGTTTTTT.